This is a list of T cell receptor beta chains from one sample in a study of cytomegalovirus exposure and HLA in healthy donors. Profiled with immunoSEQ multiplex PCR; TCRdb holds only in-frame clones, not every one. In the table there are about 160,000 clones, about four fifths of which are singletons. Input material: PBMCs. These receptors all come from a woman aged 25 to 39 in good health and CMV-seropositive. CDR3s include the opening cysteine and the closing phenylalanine or tryptophan. The D gene is left open where the match is weak. Some rows have no size entry. The others give once, few or many, or a class for an expanded clone.

j_call clone_size v_call d_call cdr3_aa cdr3_nt
TRBJ2-3 few TRBV4-3 TRBD2 CASSQDQRRGSTDTQYF TGCGCCAGCAGCCAAGATCAAAGGCGGGGGAGCACAGATACGCAGTATTTT
TRBJ1-1 NA TRBV5-4 NA CASSRGGGNTEAFF TGTGCCAGCAGCCGCGGGGGGGGGAACACTGAAGCTTTCTTT
TRBJ2-1 once TRBV11-1 NA CASSLGLSSYNEQFF TGTGCCAGCAGCTTAGGTTTGAGCTCCTACAATGAGCAGTTCTTC
TRBJ1-1 NA TRBV9 TRBD1 CASSVAGQGAITEAFF TGTGCCAGCAGCGTAGCCGGACAGGGGGCCATCACTGAAGCTTTCTTT
TRBJ1-6 NA TRBV10-3 NA CAISEVGSGDSPLHF TGTGCCATCAGCGAAGTAGGCTCGGGGGATTCACCCCTCCACTTT
TRBJ2-7 NA TRBV6-6 NA CASSKRDKFYEQYF TGTGCCAGCAGTAAGCGGGACAAGTTTTACGAGCAGTACTTC
TRBJ1-5 NA TRBV15 NA CATSREWGTVNQPQHF TGTGCCACCAGCAGAGAGTGGGGCACGGTTAATCAGCCCCAGCATTTT
TRBJ1-6 NA TRBV28 NA CASEDRSSYNSPLHF TGTGCCAGCGAAGACAGGAGCTCCTATAATTCACCCCTCCACTTT
TRBJ2-3 once TRBV4-3 TRBD1 CASSQPRQGRQYF TGCGCCAGCAGCCAACCCAGACAGGGACGGCAGTATTTT
TRBJ2-4 NA TRBV7-2 NA CASSLGGLAKNIQYF TGTGCCAGCAGCCTGGGCGGGCTAGCCAAAAACATTCAGTACTTC
TRBJ2-5 NA TRBV7-8 NA CASSLPTGLHKRTQYF TGTGCCAGCAGCTTACCCACCGGACTACACAAGAGGACCCAGTACTTC
TRBJ1-5 NA TRBV28 NA CASSLRRGTNQPQHF TGTGCCAGCAGTTTGCGTAGGGGAACAAATCAGCCCCAGCATTTT
TRBJ1-3 few TRBV7-9 TRBD1 CASSLADRGPGNTIYF TGTGCCAGCAGCTTAGCGGACAGGGGGCCAGGAAACACCATATATTTT
TRBJ1-6 NA TRBV11-2 NA CASKTAYNSPLHF TGTGCCAGCAAGACAGCTTATAATTCACCCCTCCACTTT
TRBJ2-2 NA TRBV19 NA CASSIELDSIWELFF TGTGCCAGTAGTATAGAACTGGACAGTATTTGGGAGCTGTTTTTT
TRBJ1-1 NA TRBV9 NA CASSVAGSHEAFF TGTGCCAGCAGCGTAGCCGGGAGCCATGAAGCTTTCTTT
TRBJ1-2 NA TRBV6-5 TRBD1 CASSRSGQGDYTF TGTGCCAGCAGCAGGTCGGGACAGGGAGACTACACCTTC
TRBJ1-3 NA TRBV4-1 NA CASSQAGGGRRFSGNTIYF TGCGCCAGCAGCCAGGCCGGGGGAGGCAGAAGGTTCTCTGGAAACACCATATATTTT
TRBJ2-2 NA TRBV11-3 NA CASSSPPGTSAGELFF TGTGCCAGCAGCTCCCCGCCCGGGACATCCGCCGGGGAGCTGTTTTTT
TRBJ1-2 NA TRBV18 NA CASSPRTGGYGYTF TGTGCCAGCTCACCTCGGACGGGAGGCTATGGCTACACCTTC
TRBJ2-3 NA TRBV23-1 NA CASSPYGPKPSGTDTQYF TGCGCCAGCAGTCCTTACGGCCCTAAGCCAAGCGGCACAGATACGCAGTATTTT
TRBJ1-3 NA TRBV5-4 NA CASSSAGGSGNTIYF TGTGCCAGCAGCTCGGCGGGGGGCTCTGGAAACACCATATATTTT
TRBJ2-2 NA TRBV9 NA CASSESGGELFF TGTGCCAGCAGCGAAAGCGGGGGGGAGCTGTTTTTT
TRBJ1-6 once TRBV6-1 TRBD1 CASSERVGQGLSPLHF TGTGCCAGCAGTGAAAGAGTGGGACAGGGGTTGTCACCCCTCCACTTT
TRBJ1-2 NA TRBV6-5 TRBD1 CAIQDRDRGYTF TGTGCCATTCAGGACAGGGATCGCGGCTACACCTTC
TRBJ2-5 NA TRBV2 TRBD1 CASSYESTGGYGETQYF TGTGCCAGCAGTTACGAGTCGACAGGGGGATATGGCGAGACCCAGTACTTC
TRBJ2-1 NA TRBV23-1 TRBD1 CASSHPTGALYNEQFF TGCGCCAGCAGTCATCCCACAGGGGCCCTCTACAATGAGCAGTTCTTC
TRBJ1-5 NA TRBV27 TRBD1 CASSLFGTGGQPQHF TGTGCCAGCAGTTTATTTGGGACAGGGGGTCAGCCCCAGCATTTT
TRBJ2-1 NA TRBV6-5 TRBD2 CASTGLEAEQFF TGTGCCAGCACGGGACTAGAGGCTGAGCAGTTCTTC
TRBJ2-1 NA TRBV5-1 NA CASSIGTLLNNEQFF TGCGCCAGCAGCATTGGGACTCTTTTAAACAATGAGCAGTTCTTC
TRBJ1-6 once TRBV7-8 TRBD1 CASSLVITGGSNNSPLHF TGTGCCAGCAGCTTAGTTATCACAGGGGGCTCGAATAATTCACCCCTCCACTTT
TRBJ2-2 few TRBV19 NA CASSTPGGLSGELFF TGTGCCAGTAGTACCCCCGGGGGGCTGAGCGGGGAGCTGTTTTTT